This entry features one T cell receptor beta chain sequence. From its re-call of the 5' RACE reads, TCRdb lists each CDR3 protein once, without DNA. This repertoire includes more than 85,000 distinct CDR3 sequences. These data are taken from a study of monozygotic twins with inflammatory bowel disease. Germline CDR1 SGHNT, CDR2 YENEEA. CDR3 length: 16 residues. Specimen: blood. This TCR was recovered from a human donor with ulcerative colitis or Crohn's disease, or a healthy co-twin of an affected twin (not recorded which). The V and J genes are TRBV11-3 and TRBJ1-1; as DNA is missing, the TRBD1 call by TCRdb cannot be tested. CDR3 protein: CASSPRAGTENTEAFF.